The 22 T cell receptor beta chains listed next were all sequenced from one sample in a study of T cells expressing NK-cell markers. With the 5' RACE reads reprocessed, TCRdb shows one record per CDR3 protein and no DNA. The sample features 500,000 to 700,000 distinct CDR3 sequences, with roughly 3.5% in its top ten. Source material: blood T cells: a sorted CD56 or NKG2C T cell subset, CD4+ or CD8+ T cells, or bulk PBMC T cells (not recorded which). All receptors derive from a man between 18 and 29 years old in good health.

The V gene is TRBV5-8, the J gene TRBJ2-7; TCRdb reports TRBD1, a call that lacks DNA to check it against. The CDR3 sequence is 16 residues long. Looked up from germline, CDR1 is SGHTS and CDR2 is YDEGEE. The CDR3 spells CASSFRTGTGQYEQYF.

The chain combines TRBV28 with TRBJ2-1; TCRdb's D call of TRBD2 is untestable without DNA. CDR3 length: 18 residues. Looked up from germline, CDR1 is MDHEN and CDR2 is SYDVKM. The CDR3 here is CASSPTSKRGSSYNEQFF.

CDR3 sequence reads: CSVEMGGRQYF. The chain carries TRBV29-1 and TRBJ2-7; the TCRdb call, TRBD2, lacks DNA for checking. The germline V gene has CDR1 SQVTM and CDR2 ANQGSEA. This CDR3 has 11 amino acids.

The gene calls are TRBV12-3 or TRBV12-4 and TRBJ1-6; without DNA, the TCRdb call of TRBD1 cannot be checked. The CDR3 totals 15 residues. The chain's CDR3 is CASSPRDTYNSPLHF.

The chain recombines TRBV5-1 with TRBJ2-5; TCRdb proposes TRBD1, but this gene call is untestable without DNA. CDR3 length: 16 residues. Germline values: CDR1 SGHRS, CDR2 YFSETQ. The CDR3 spells CASSLRNRVRTETQYF.

This chain links TRBV27 with TRBJ2-1; lacking DNA, the TRBD1 call made by TCRdb goes unchecked. The CDR3 has 15 residues. Germline V gives CDR1 MNHEY, CDR2 SMNVEV (reference sequence). The chain's CDR3 is CASTGTGGGYNEQFF.

J is TRBJ2-1 and V is TRBV5-5. This CDR3 has 15 amino acids. CDR1 SGHKS and CDR2 YYEKEE come from the germline V gene (reference sequence). The CDR3 here is CASSPQGRTYNEQFF.

V is TRBV5-1 and J is TRBJ2-2. The germline V gene encodes CDR1 SGHRS and CDR2 YFSETQ. CDR3 length: 14 residues. CDR3: CASSSGQKTGELFF.

The V and J genes are TRBV27 and TRBJ2-1. Per germline, CDR1 MNHEY and CDR2 SMNVEV (reference sequence). There are 12 residues in the CDR3. The CDR3 region is CASSSERNEQFF.

The V and J genes are TRBV12-3 or TRBV12-4 and TRBJ2-5; there is no DNA to check the TCRdb D call of TRBD1. This CDR3 comprises 13 residues. The CDR3 spells CASTLAGGGSEYF.

The rearrangement joins TRBV12-3 or TRBV12-4 to TRBJ1-2; the D gene TCRdb calls, TRBD1, cannot be checked with no DNA. CDR3 size: 15 residues. CDR3 amino acids: CASSPQNRANYGYTF.

This sequence joins TRBV5-1 and TRBJ2-1; TCRdb's D gene call, TRBD1, goes unchecked for lack of DNA. In germline, CDR1 is SGHRS, CDR2 YFSETQ. The CDR3 is 20 amino acids. The CDR3 loop is CASSLGKPGQGHGAYNEQFF. The complete variable domain, with remaining parts taken from reference TRBV5-1 and TRBJ2-1, reads KAGVTQTPRYLIKTRGQQVTLSCSPISGHRSVSWYQQTPGQGLQFLFEYFSETQRNKGNFPGRFSGRQFSNSRSEMNVSTLELGDSALYLCASSLGKPGQGHGAYNEQFFGPGTRLTVL.

The chain links TRBV12-3 or TRBV12-4 to TRBJ2-4; no DNA is available, so the TRBD1 call from TCRdb remains unchecked. This CDR3 spans 16 amino acids. The CDR3 sequence: CASSPVYGQGKNIQYF.

The rearrangement joins TRBV5-1 to TRBJ2-7; the D call from TCRdb, TRBD1, cannot be confirmed without DNA. Germline-derived CDR1 and CDR2 are SGHRS and YFSETQ. The CDR3 is made up of 16 amino acids. The CDR3 loop is CASSPGKDRITYEQYF.

V is TRBV7-3 and J is TRBJ2-1; TCRdb calls TRBD2, which cannot be checked without DNA. Germline values: CDR1 SGHTA, CDR2 FQGTGA. The CDR3 extends over 15 amino acids. This CDR3 is CASSQLAGGTDEQFF.

The chain uses TRBV11-2 and TRBJ2-1; TCRdb names TRBD2, which stays unverified in the absence of DNA. Germline CDR1 is SGHAT and CDR2 is FQNNGV. The CDR3 extends over 15 amino acids. The CDR3 spells CASSLAGDYYNEQFF.

The chain couples TRBV27 to TRBJ2-7; TCRdb lists TRBD2, though no DNA is available to test this call. CDR3 length equals 17 residues. CDR1 and CDR2 (germline): MNHEY, SMNVEV (reference sequence). The CDR3 sequence is CASRPTFSGRVPYEQYF.

This chain links TRBV18 with TRBJ2-7. Germline V gene sequence: CDR1 KGHSH, CDR2 LQKENI. The CDR3 loop spans 14 amino acids. This CDR3 is CASSPEAGTYEQYF.

The V and J genes are TRBV19 and TRBJ2-1; there is no DNA to check the TCRdb D call of TRBD2. Germline V gene sequence: CDR1 LNHDA, CDR2 SQIVND (reference sequence). CDR3 length: 15 amino acids. CDR3 residues: CASTPDSMGYNEQFF.

The chain employs TRBV4-2 and TRBJ2-7; lacking DNA, the TRBD2 call made by TCRdb goes unchecked. The CDR3 runs to 19 residues. Germline CDR1 reads LGHNA; CDR2 reads YNFKEQ. CDR3: CASSQDHGVGLAETYEQYF.

The gene calls are TRBV29-1 and TRBJ2-5; TCRdb outputs TRBD2, but without DNA this stays unchecked. CDR3 length: 16 amino acids. Germline V lookup: CDR1 SQVTM, CDR2 ANQGSEA. The CDR3 sequence is CSVELRRRGREETQYF.

The chain has TRBV29-1 and TRBJ2-5. The CDR3 consists of 14 residues. Looked up from germline, CDR1 is SQVTM and CDR2 is ANQGSEA. Here the CDR3 reads CSVFNRQYQETQYF. Filled out from reference TRBV29-1 and TRBJ2-5, the complete variable domain reads SAVISQKPSRDICQRGTSLTIQCQVDSQVTMMFWYRQQPGQSLTLIATANQGSEATYESGFVIDKFPISRPNLTFSTLTVSNMSPEDSSIYLCSVFNRQYQETQYFGPGTRLLVL.